Included here is one TCR beta chain sequence, with context. Its antigen is undetermined. This was a survey-level run. In the source study's methods: A productive frequency of 2.59 x 10-5 was the lowest detectable. Assay used: immunoSEQ multiplex PCR; TCRdb lists only in-frame clones, some missing. That table is the source of V, J and clone size, and D and trimming were worked out from the DNA. The table has tens of thousands of clones, approximately 80% seen once; the top ten hold 4.4%. CDR1 is LGHNA, CDR2 YNFKEQ, per germline. This CDR3 is built from 16 residues. Trimming removed 3 bases from V and 3 bases from J; junction bases left unmatched: 8. This entry belongs to a study of STAT5B mutations in CD4+ large granular lymphocyte leukemia. General study points: 8/27 top patient clones versus 2/35 control clones were TRBV06-family.

Sequenced sample: CD4+ T cells from blood buffy coats. The J gene is TRBJ2-1, the V gene TRBV4-2; 7 bases are a match to TRBD1. This sequence was found in a human donor in good health. The CDR3 sequence is CASSQASGQDYNEQFF. The CDR3 DNA sequence: TGTGCCAGCAGCCAGGCCTCTGGACAGGACTACAATGAGCAGTTCTTC.